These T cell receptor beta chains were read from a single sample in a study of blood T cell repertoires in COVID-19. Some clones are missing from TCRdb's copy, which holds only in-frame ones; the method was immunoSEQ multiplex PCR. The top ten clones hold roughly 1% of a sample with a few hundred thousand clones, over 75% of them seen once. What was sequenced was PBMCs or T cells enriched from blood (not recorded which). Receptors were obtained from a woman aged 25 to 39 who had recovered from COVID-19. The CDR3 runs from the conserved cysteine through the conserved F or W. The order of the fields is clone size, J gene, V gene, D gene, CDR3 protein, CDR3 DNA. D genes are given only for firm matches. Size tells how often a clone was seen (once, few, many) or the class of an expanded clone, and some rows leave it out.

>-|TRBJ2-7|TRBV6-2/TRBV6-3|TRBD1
CASSAPLGQANYEQYF
TGTGCCAGCAGCGCACCTCTCGGACAGGCGAACTACGAGCAGTACTTC
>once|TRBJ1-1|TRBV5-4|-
CASSLRGKNTEAFF
TGTGCCAGCAGCTTAAGGGGGAAGAACACTGAAGCTTTCTTT
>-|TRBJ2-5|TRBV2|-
CASSRVRVGETQYF
TGTGCCAGCAGTCGTGTACGGGTCGGAGAGACCCAGTACTTC
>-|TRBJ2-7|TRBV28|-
CASSLPGALTYEQYF
TGTGCCAGCAGTTTACCAGGGGCCCTGACCTACGAGCAGTACTTC
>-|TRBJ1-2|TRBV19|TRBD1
CASSIGGQGGYGYTF
TGTGCCAGTAGTATAGGGGGACAGGGAGGCTATGGCTACACCTTC
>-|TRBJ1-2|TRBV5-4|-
CASSLGAIPNYGYTF
TGTGCCAGCAGCTTGGGCGCAATCCCTAACTATGGCTACACCTTC
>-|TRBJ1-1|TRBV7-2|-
CASSLGGFGRGNTEAFF
TGTGCCAGCAGCTTAGGAGGATTTGGCAGGGGCAACACTGAAGCTTTCTTT
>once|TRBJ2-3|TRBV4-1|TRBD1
CASSLAGTDSTDTQYF
TGCGCCAGCAGCCTAGCAGGGACAGATAGCACAGATACGCAGTATTTT
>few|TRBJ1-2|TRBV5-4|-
CASSPSATTVFFNYGYTF
TGTGCCAGCAGCCCCAGCGCTACGACAGTGTTCTTTAACTATGGCTACACCTTC
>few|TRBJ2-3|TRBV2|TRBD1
CASSPGQNTDTQYF
TGTGCCAGCAGCCCGGGACAGAATACAGATACGCAGTATTTT
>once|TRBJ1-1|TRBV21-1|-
CASSKIPGQGVRTEAFF
TGTGCCAGCAGCAAAATTCCGGGACAGGGGGTCCGGACTGAAGCTTTCTTT